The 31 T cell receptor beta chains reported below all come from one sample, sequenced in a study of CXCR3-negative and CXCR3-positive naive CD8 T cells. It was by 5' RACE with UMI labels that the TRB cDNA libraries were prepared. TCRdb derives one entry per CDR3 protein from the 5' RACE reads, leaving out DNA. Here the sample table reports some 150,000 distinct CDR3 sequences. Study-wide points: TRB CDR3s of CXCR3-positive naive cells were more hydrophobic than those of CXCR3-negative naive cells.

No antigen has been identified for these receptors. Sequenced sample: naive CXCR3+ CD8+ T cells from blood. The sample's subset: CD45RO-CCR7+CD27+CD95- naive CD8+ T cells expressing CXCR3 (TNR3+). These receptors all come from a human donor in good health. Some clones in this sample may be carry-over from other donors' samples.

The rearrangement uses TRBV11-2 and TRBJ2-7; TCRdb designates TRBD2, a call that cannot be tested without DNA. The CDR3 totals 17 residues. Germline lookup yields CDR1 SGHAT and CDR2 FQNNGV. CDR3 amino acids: CASSLARSGLAAREQYF.

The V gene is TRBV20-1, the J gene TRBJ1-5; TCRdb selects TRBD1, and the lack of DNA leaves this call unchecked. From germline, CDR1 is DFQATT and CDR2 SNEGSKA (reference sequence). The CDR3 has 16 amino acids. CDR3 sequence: CSARGTGIFGNQPQHF.

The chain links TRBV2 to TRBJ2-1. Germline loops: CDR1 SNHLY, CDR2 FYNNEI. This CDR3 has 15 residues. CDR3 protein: CASSEVLATYNEQFF.

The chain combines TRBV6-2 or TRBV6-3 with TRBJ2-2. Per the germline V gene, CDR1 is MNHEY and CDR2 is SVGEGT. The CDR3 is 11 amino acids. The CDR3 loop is CASGSTGELFF.

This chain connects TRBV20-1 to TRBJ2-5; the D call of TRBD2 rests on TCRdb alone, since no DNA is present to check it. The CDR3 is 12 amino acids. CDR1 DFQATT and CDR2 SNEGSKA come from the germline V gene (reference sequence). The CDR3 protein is CSAGDCQETQYF.

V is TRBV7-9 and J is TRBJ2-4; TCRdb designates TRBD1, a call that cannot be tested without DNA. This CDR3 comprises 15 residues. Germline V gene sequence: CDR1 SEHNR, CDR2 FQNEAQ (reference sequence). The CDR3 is CASSEGQGLKNIQYF.

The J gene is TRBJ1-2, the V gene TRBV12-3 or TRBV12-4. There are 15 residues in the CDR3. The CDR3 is CASSLDLGGFYGYTF.

The chain's CDR3 is CASSVEMNTEAFF. The chain employs TRBV7-6 and TRBJ1-1. Germline CDR1 reads SGHVS; CDR2 reads FNYEAQ. The CDR3 has 13 residues. The complete variable domain, with remaining parts taken from reference TRBV7-6 and TRBJ1-1, reads GAGVSQSPRYKVTKRGQDVALRCDPISGHVSLYWYRQALGQGPEFLTYFNYEAQQDKSGLPNDRFSAERPEGSISTLTIQRTEQRDSAMYRCASSVEMNTEAFFGQGTRLTVV.

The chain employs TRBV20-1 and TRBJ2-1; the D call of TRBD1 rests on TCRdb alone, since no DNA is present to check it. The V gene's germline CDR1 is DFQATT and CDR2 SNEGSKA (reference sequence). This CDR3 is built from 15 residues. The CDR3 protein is CSARVGDSSYNEQFF.

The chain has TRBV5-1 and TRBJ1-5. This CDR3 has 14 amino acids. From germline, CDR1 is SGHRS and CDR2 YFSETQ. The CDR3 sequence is CASSLIPGNQPQHF.

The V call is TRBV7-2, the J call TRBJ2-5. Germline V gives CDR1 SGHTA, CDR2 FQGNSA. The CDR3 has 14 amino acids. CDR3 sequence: CASSPILEQETQYF.

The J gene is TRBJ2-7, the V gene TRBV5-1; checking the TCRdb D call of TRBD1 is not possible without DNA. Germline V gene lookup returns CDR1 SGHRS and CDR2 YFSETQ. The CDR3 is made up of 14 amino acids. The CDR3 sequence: CASSWTGTSHEQYF.

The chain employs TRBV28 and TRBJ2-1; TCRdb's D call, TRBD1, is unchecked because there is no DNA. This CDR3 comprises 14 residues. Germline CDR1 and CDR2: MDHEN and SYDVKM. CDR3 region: CASSLRGELDEQFF.

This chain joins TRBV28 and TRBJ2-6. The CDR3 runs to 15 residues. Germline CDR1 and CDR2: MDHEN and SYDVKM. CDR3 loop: CASSLEGFGANVLTF.

The CDR3 spells CAWLTGNEQFF. The J gene is TRBJ2-1, the V gene TRBV30. CDR3 length equals 11 residues. CDR1 and CDR2 (germline): GTSNPN, SVGIG (reference sequence).

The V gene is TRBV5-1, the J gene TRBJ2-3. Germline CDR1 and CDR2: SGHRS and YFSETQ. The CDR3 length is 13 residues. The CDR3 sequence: CASSQLGTDTQYF.

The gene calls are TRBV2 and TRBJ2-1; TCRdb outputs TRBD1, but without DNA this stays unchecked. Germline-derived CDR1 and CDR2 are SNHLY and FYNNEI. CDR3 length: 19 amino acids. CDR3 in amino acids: CASGVEGQVSLITYNEQFF.

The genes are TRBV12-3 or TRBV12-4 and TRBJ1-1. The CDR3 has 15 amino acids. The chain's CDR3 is CASSKFLSGDTEAFF.

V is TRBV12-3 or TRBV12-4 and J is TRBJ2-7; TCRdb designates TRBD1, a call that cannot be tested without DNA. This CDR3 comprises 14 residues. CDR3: CASKGRGSSYEQYF.

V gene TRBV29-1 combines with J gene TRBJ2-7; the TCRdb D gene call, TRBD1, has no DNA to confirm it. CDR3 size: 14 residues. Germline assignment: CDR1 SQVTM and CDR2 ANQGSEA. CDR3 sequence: CSVSPADRGYEQYF.

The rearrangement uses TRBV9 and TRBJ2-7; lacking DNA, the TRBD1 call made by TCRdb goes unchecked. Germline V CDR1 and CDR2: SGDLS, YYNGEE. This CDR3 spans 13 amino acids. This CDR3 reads CASSADTVAEQYF. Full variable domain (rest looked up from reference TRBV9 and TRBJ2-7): DSGVTQTPKHLITATGQRVTLRCSPRSGDLSVYWYQQSLDQGLQFLIQYYNGEERAKGNILERFSAQQFPDLHSELNLSSLELGDSALYFCASSADTVAEQYFGPGTRLTVT.

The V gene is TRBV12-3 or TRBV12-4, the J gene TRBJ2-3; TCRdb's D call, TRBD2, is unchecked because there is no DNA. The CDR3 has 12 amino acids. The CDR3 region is CASSSDPHTQYF.

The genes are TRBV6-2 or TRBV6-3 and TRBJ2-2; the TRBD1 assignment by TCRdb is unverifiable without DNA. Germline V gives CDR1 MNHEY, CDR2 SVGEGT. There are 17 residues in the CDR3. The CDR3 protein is CASSYDPRQGDTGELFF.

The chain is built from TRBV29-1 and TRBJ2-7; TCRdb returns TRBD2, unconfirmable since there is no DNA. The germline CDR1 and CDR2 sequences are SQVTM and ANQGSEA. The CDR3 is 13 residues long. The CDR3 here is CSVPSGGSYEQYF.

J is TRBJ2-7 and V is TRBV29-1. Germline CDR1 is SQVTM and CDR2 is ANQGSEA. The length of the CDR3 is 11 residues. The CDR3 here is CSVDSSYEQYF.

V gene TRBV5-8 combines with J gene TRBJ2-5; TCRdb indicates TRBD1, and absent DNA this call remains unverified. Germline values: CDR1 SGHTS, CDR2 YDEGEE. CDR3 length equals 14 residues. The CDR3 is CASSLRGFQETQYF. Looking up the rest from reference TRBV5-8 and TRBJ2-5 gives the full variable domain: EAGVTQSPTHLIKTRGQQATLRCSPISGHTSVYWYQQALGLGLQFLLWYDEGEERNRGNFPPRFSGRQFPNYSSELNVNALELEDSALYLCASSLRGFQETQYFGPGTRLLVL.

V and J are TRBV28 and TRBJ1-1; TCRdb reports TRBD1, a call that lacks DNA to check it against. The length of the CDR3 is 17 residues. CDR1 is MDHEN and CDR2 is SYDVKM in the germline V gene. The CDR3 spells CASTPRGQGAGRTEAFF.

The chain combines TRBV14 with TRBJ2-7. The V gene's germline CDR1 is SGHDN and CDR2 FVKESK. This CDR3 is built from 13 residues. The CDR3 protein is CASPGGVANEQYF.

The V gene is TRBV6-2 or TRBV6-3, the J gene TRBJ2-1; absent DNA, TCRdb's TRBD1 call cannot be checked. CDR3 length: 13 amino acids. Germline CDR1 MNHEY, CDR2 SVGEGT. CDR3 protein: CASRLPGGNEQFF.

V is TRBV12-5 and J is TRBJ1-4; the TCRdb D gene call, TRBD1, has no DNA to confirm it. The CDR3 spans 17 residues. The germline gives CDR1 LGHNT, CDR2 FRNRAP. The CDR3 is CASGVDPGTATNEKLFF.

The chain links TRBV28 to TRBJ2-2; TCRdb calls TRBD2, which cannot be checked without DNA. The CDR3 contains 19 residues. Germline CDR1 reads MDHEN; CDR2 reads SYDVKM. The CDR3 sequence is CASSSPYRKLAGDTGELFF.